The clone carrying this TCR beta chain occurred a few times. Antigen unknown. TCR beta CDR3 regions were amplified from RNA transcripts. Using the HTBI primer set, a first-round RT-PCR was run on the TCR CDR3. TCRdb redid the calling of the multiplex PCR reads with MiXCR, one entry per CDR3 protein. Of over 250,000 distinct CDR3 sequences listed, 12% to 15% were seen once; the top ten hold roughly 35%. The V gene lost 2 bases and the J gene lost 2 bases, with 11 bases spanning the gap. CDR1 KGHSH and CDR2 LQKENI come from the germline V gene. The CDR3 is 15 residues long. The PBMCs were taken from around 9 ml of fresh peripheral blood. This sample is part of a study of T cells in Graves' hyperthyroidism and ophthalmopathy. Background on the study: At initial diagnosis, before any treatment had begun, peripheral blood was obtained.

Overall study results and limits: Blood also showed most of the thyroid clonotypes that were expanded above 0.001. Ophthalmopathy was told apart from stable hyperthyroidism by a 13 V-J model.

The source material was blood. The gene calls are TRBV18 and TRBJ2-3, with D possibly being TRBD1 (5 bases). The clonotype originates from a woman between 40 and 55 years old with Graves' ophthalmopathy. The CDR3 sequence: CASSPKKQDTDTQYF. The CDR3 nucleotides are TGTGCCAGCTCACCAAAAAAACAGGACACAGATACGCAGTATTTT.